The T cell receptor beta chain under discussion was sequenced for a study of radiation and T cells in renal cell carcinoma. As regards this clone: Its antigen is not known.

Produced via immunoSEQ multiplex PCR; TCRdb's table is partial and in-frame only. The table has about 130,000 clones, around 90% seen once. Study-wide findings and caveats: Without pretreatment biopsies, baseline tumor clonotype presence was undetermined.

The time point was: blood 2 weeks post-SBRT. Treatment of the sample: 15 Gy SBRT to primary tumor, nephrectomy 4 weeks later. Blood was sampled at baseline, 2 weeks and 4 weeks after SBRT. The V and J ends lost 5 bases and 5 bases, in that order; junction bases with no gene match: 4. In germline, CDR1 is SGHNT, CDR2 YENEEA. This CDR3 comprises 14 residues. The sequence was collected from a woman in her seventies with renal cell carcinoma. The chain has TRBV11-3 and TRBJ2-3; 10 bases agree with TRBD2. Sequences were derived from blood, sampled from a patient whose treatment included radiotherapy and nephrectomy. CDR3 sequence (DNA): TGTGCCAGCAGCACGGGGACTAGCGAAGATACGCAGTATTTT. Its protein product is CASSTGTSEDTQYF.